The 20 T cell receptor beta chains given below trace back to one sample, sequenced in a study of T-cell reconstitution after alpha-beta-depleted transplantation in children. Unique molecular identifiers tagged the TCRbeta library. TCRdb reprocessed the PCR reads with MiXCR, giving one entry per CDR3 protein. The table includes 300,000 to 350,000 distinct CDR3 sequences, around 15% detected once. The input for sequencing was PBMCs, mostly from graft donor cells, taken 360 days after TCRalphabeta/CD19-depleted stem cell transplant. All receptors derive from a male patient aged 2 to 10 who had a stem cell transplant for acute lymphoblastic leukemia, so the T cells may come from the graft donor.

This clonotype was counted once. A much larger clone differs from this one at a single base, so this may be a read error. The chain couples TRBV4-2 to TRBJ1-1; D ambiguous. The V gene's germline CDR1 is LGHNA and CDR2 YNFKEQ. CDR3 length: 15 amino acids. The CDR3 protein is CASSQLRLTNSEAFF. Here the CDR3 DNA reads TGTGCCAGCAGCCAACTTCGACTGACGAACTCTGAAGCTTTCTTT.

This clonotype was detected a few times. Here the CDR3 DNA reads TGTGCCATCAACCCGACAGCGGGAGCTTCCAATGAGCAGTTCTTC. Protein product: CAINPTAGASNEQFF. The V call is TRBV10-3, the J call TRBJ2-1, with 8 bases identical to TRBD2. Looked up from germline, CDR1 is ENHRY and CDR2 is SYGVKD. V lost 7 bases and J lost 6; bases outside the gene matches: 11. This CDR3 contains 15 residues.

This chain uses TRBV5-1 with TRBJ2-1; D is perhaps TRBD2 (6 bases). Germline CDR1 reads SGHRS; CDR2 reads YFSETQ. This CDR3 contains 15 residues. The V gene lost 0 bases and the J gene lost 8 bases, with 15 bases spanning the gap. CDR3 region: CASSLERVGVDEQFF. In DNA form, the CDR3 reads TGCGCCAGCAGCTTGGAGCGGGTCGGGGTGGATGAGCAGTTCTTC. Looking up the rest from reference TRBV5-1 and TRBJ2-1 gives the full variable domain: KAGVTQTPRYLIKTRGQQVTLSCSPISGHRSVSWYQQTPGQGLQFLFEYFSETQRNKGNFPGRFSGRQFSNSRSEMNVSTLELGDSALYLCASSLERVGVDEQFFGPGTRLTVL.

V and J are TRBV2 and TRBJ1-1; D is perhaps TRBD1 (5 bases). Trimming shortened V by 4 bases and J by 4 bases, and 10 bases separated the two germline ends. Germline lookup yields CDR1 SNHLY and CDR2 FYNNEI. The CDR3 is made up of 13 amino acids. CDR3 nucleotide sequence: TGTGCCAGCAGTGCCGTAGGGACCACTGAAGCTTTCTTT. Its translation: CASSAVGTTEAFF.

The rearrangement joins TRBV6-2 or TRBV6-3 to TRBJ2-1; 8 bases align to TRBD2. The CDR3 consists of 12 residues. V lost 8 bases, J lost 12 bases, and 9 bases stayed unmatched. Germline-derived CDR1 and CDR2 are MNHEY and SVGEGT. The CDR3 nucleotides read TGTGCCAGCGTCCCCTCGGGGGGGTCGCAGTTCTTC. This sequence encodes CASVPSGGSQFF.

This clonotype was seen many times. The rearrangement joins TRBV7-9 to TRBJ2-2, with a tentative D call TRBD2 (6 bases). The CDR3 runs to 15 residues. Trimming took 2 bases from V and 4 from J, leaving 11 bases between them. From germline, CDR1 is SEHNR and CDR2 FQNEAQ (reference sequence). This chain's CDR3 is CASSLTGSGTGELFF. The CDR3 bases are TGTGCCAGCAGCTTAACCGGGAGCGGCACCGGGGAGCTGTTTTTT.

This clonotype was seen at least ten times. The chain employs TRBV25-1 and TRBJ1-6; the match to TRBD1 covers 9 bases. Germline V CDR1 and CDR2: MGHDK, SYGVNS. The CDR3 totals 14 residues. V lost 6 bases to trimming and J lost 6 bases; unmatched junction nucleotides: 3. The CDR3 spells CASSMTGGNSPLHF. The CDR3, as DNA: TGTGCCAGCAGCATGACAGGGGGTAATTCACCCCTCCACTTT.

There are a few counts of this clonotype. This chain joins TRBV12-3 or TRBV12-4 and TRBJ2-3; D not certain. The DNA end is a closer match to TRBJ1-5, so the J assignment may be wrong. There are 15 residues in the CDR3. CDR3 nucleotides: TGTGCCAGCAGTTTGGGCAGGCTCCGTGGGGATACGCAGCATTTT. As protein: CASSLGRLRGDTQHF.

This clonotype was seen repeatedly, ten times or more. CDR3 nucleotides: TGTGCCAGCAGTTTAAGGGCGGAGCAGTTCTTC. It specifies CASSLRAEQFF. The chain combines TRBV28 with TRBJ2-1; the D is unclear. CDR3 length: 11 residues. V was cut by 2 bases and J by 10 bases, with 6 bases left in between. Germline assignment: CDR1 MDHEN and CDR2 SYDVKM.

The gene calls are TRBV28 and TRBJ1-2; TRBD1 is a possible D gene (6 bases). The CDR3 is 13 amino acids. CDR1 and CDR2 from the germline V gene are MDHEN and SYDVKM. Trimming removed 5 bases from V and 7 bases from J, with 14 bases in between. CDR3 in DNA: TGTGCCAGCAGTCCCGGGGGGGGCGGTGGCTACACCTTC. Its translation: CASSPGGGGGYTF.

The chain links TRBV7-9 to TRBJ2-5; the D gene could be TRBD1 or TRBD2 (5 bases each). Trimming left V 6 bases short and J 5 bases short, with 16 bases between. CDR3 length: 14 amino acids. CDR1 and CDR2 (germline): SEHNR, FQNEAQ (reference sequence). CDR3 bases: TGTGCCAGCAGGACAGCGACCCCGGGGGAGACCCAGTACTTC. Translation gives CASRTATPGETQYF.

This chain uses TRBV19 with TRBJ2-1, with 7 nucleotides matching TRBD2. Trimming took 1 base from V and 6 from J; bases not matched to a gene: 6. The CDR3 extends over 15 amino acids. CDR1 LNHDA and CDR2 SQIVND come from the germline V gene (reference sequence). Here the CDR3 DNA reads TGTGCCAGTAGTATAGCCAGCGGGATAATCAATGAGCAGTTCTTC. This codes for CASSIASGIINEQFF.

V and J are TRBV7-3 and TRBJ2-1; no clear D. The CDR3 runs 13 residues. Germline V gives CDR1 SGHTA, CDR2 FQGTGA. Trimming left V 1 base short and J 7 bases short, with 8 bases between. CDR3 coding DNA: TGTGCCAGCAGCTTAAGGGTCATGAATGAGCAGTTCTTC. It specifies CASSLRVMNEQFF.

V and J are TRBV20-1 and TRBJ2-7, with a weak D call TRBD1 (6 bases). V was clipped by 5 bases and J by 3 bases, with 20 bases between them. The CDR3 spans 15 residues. The germline V gene encodes CDR1 DFQATT and CDR2 SNEGSKA (reference sequence). The CDR3 bases are TGCAGTGCTCGTTCTACAGGGAACTGGGGCTACGAGCAGTACTTC. Its translation is CSARSTGNWGYEQYF.

This clonotype occurred many times. This rearrangement joins TRBV5-1 to TRBJ2-3; the match to TRBD2 covers 10 bases. The CDR3 has 17 residues. V shed 5 bases and J 0 bases; nucleotides not matched to a gene: 9. Germline CDR1 is SGHRS and CDR2 is YFSETQ. The DNA of the CDR3 is TGCGCCAGCAGTCCCCCAGGACTAGCGGAGAGCACAGATACGCAGTATTTT. Amino acid sequence: CASSPPGLAESTDTQYF.

This clonotype has only a few counts. The chain recombines TRBV10-2 with TRBJ2-1, with 9 bases matching TRBD2. The germline V gene has CDR1 WSHSY and CDR2 SAAADI. V lost 7 bases to trimming and J lost 8 bases; unmatched junction nucleotides: 9. CDR3 length equals 14 residues. The chain's CDR3 is CASKLAGERDEQFF. In DNA, the CDR3 is TGCGCCAGCAAATTAGCGGGAGAAAGGGATGAGCAGTTCTTC.

The chain uses TRBV20-1 and TRBJ1-5, with 11 bases lining up with TRBD1. The CDR3 runs 16 residues. Germline V gives CDR1 DFQATT, CDR2 SNEGSKA (reference sequence). V was clipped by 5 bases and J by 3 bases; unmatched bases: 9. The CDR3 spells CSASKRTGGPNQPQHF. CDR3 bases: TGCAGTGCTTCAAAGCGGACAGGGGGCCCCAATCAGCCCCAGCATTTT.

The V gene is TRBV6-2 or TRBV6-3, the J gene TRBJ2-7; 8 nucleotides line up with TRBD2. CDR3 length equals 18 residues. Germline V gene data show CDR1 as MNHEY and CDR2 as SVGEGT. V gave up 0 bases and J gave up 2 bases; unmatched junction bases: 12. The CDR3: CASSYSPREGLVPYEQYF. The CDR3 region has the DNA TGTGCCAGCAGTTACTCGCCACGGGAGGGCCTGGTCCCCTACGAGCAGTACTTC.

The chain is built from TRBV20-1 and TRBJ1-2; D is ambiguous. The CDR3 loop spans 13 amino acids. V was pared by 0 bases and J by 6 bases, with 11 bases between. Per germline, CDR1 DFQATT and CDR2 SNEGSKA (reference sequence). The CDR3 DNA sequence: TGCAGTGCTAGAGATCGGACCAAGGATGGCTACACCTTC. Protein: CSARDRTKDGYTF.

This sequence joins TRBV18 and TRBJ2-4, with D tentatively TRBD2 (5 bases). This CDR3 is 16 amino acids long. Germline V CDR1 and CDR2: KGHSH, LQKENI. Trimming pared 2 bases from V and 0 bases from J, leaving 11 bases between. CDR3 amino acids: CASSPMVGVAKNIQYF. For the CDR3, the DNA is TGTGCCAGCTCACCAATGGTGGGAGTAGCCAAAAACATTCAGTACTTC.